The rows below give T cell receptor beta chains drawn from one sample of a study of radiotherapy plus CTLA-4 blockade in lung cancer. This table comes from immunoSEQ multiplex PCR, and its TCRdb copy is limited to in-frame clones, with some not included. Among about 53,000 clones listed, approximately 84% were seen once. The input for sequencing was peripheral blood, taken from a patient treated with radiotherapy plus ipilimumab. The receptor set was obtained from a human donor with non-small cell lung cancer whose response to radiotherapy plus ipilimumab could not be evaluated. Both conserved end residues are trimmed from each CDR3.

TRBV5-1	TRBJ1-1	ASSLARQEGGTEAF
TRBV4-2	TRBJ2-1	ASSQDKLAGGSSYNEQF
TRBV7-9	TRBJ2-5	ASSARTGGETQY
TRBV5-4	TRBJ1-2	ASSLDRGIYGYT
TRBV11-2	TRBJ2-3	ASSLGYTTDTQY
TRBV9	TRBJ1-2	ASSVATTGRGRGYT
TRBV11-3	TRBJ2-6	ASSLRIGGSGANVLT
TRBV18	TRBJ2-7	ASSLGLAEYYEQY
TRBV11-2	TRBJ2-1	ASSLGASGVHNEQF
TRBV6-1	TRBJ2-2	ASSEATGLAGGTGELF
TRBV6-1	TRBJ2-3	ASSEARVPRTDTQY
TRBV11-2	TRBJ2-3	ASTDFDRVDSTDTQY
TRBV19	TRBJ2-4	ASSTYPRQGAKNIQY
TRBV5-6	TRBJ2-7	ASSLVGLGTGYEQY
TRBV5-1	TRBJ2-7	ASSLGPGTTYEQY
TRBV7-9	TRBJ1-5	ASSLIGGNQPQH
TRBV7-3	TRBJ1-1	ASSALGGDTEAF
TRBV20-1	TRBJ2-1	SAVQKEQF
TRBV7-3	TRBJ2-2	ASSPHATGESGELF
TRBV7-6	TRBJ2-3	ASSFPGQGADTQY
TRBV4-1	TRBJ1-5	ASSQDPGQGDNQPQH
TRBV2	TRBJ1-5	ASRAPQGYSNQPQH
TRBV27	TRBJ1-6	ASRVGDRENSPLH
TRBV11-3	TRBJ2-3	ASSRGQRAGGTTDTQY
TRBV30	NA	AWAGGQGRAGPYEQY
TRBV7-6	TRBJ2-7	ASSLAAGGYEQY
TRBV11-2	TRBJ1-1	ASSLVRGAWTEAF
TRBV27	TRBJ1-2	ASSFRDSRVGGYT
TRBV7-2	TRBJ2-7	ASSPLASGSFSEQY
TRBV15	TRBJ2-6	ATSTLLAGVGANVLT
TRBV11-1	TRBJ1-2	ASSDLFGGYGYT
TRBV4-2	TRBJ2-1	ASSHLLSGGSYNEQF
TRBV7-9	TRBJ2-3	ASRRGVVEDQYDTQY
TRBV28	TRBJ2-3	ASTSGRAGGADTQY
TRBV30	TRBJ2-1	ARRGTSGSNGEQF
TRBV6-6	TRBJ1-1	ASSYSAGWSEAF
TRBV11-2	TRBJ2-3	ASSFRGVSTDTQY
TRBV7-9	TRBJ1-2	ASSLISTGSYGYT
TRBV28	TRBJ1-3	ASSSQGAGFFGTIY
TRBV4-2	TRBJ2-3	ASSQQGLAGKQY
TRBV6-1	TRBJ2-3	ASISGKFVY
TRBV28	TRBJ1-2	ASIPRMTGNAANYGYT
TRBV25-1	TRBJ2-1	ASSESLDRENEQF
TRBV9	TRBJ2-7	ASSPQQGSYEQY
TRBV7-2	TRBJ2-7	ASSLDRHYEQY
TRBV5-1	TRBJ2-6	ASSLGQNGANVLT
TRBV28	TRBJ2-2	ASSQDRPAGELF
TRBV11-2	TRBJ2-7	ASSQIYEQY
TRBV5-1	TRBJ2-2	ASSLRLAENTGELF
TRBV5-1	TRBJ1-1	ASKGQGATEAF
TRBV6-1	TRBJ1-5	ASSPAQGNQPQH
TRBV2	TRBJ1-1	ASSTDRMNTEAF
TRBV19	TRBJ2-1	ASSQTYNEQF
TRBV6-6	TRBJ1-2	ASSFPGGEGYT
TRBV7-9	TRBJ1-1	ASSSRGSTEAF